Each of the 30 T cell receptor beta chains below was sequenced from the same sample in a study of blood T cell repertoires in COVID-19. The protocol was immunoSEQ multiplex PCR, while the TCRdb copy is restricted to in-frame clones and leaves out a portion. The sample contains roughly 90,000 clones, almost 90% of which appear only once. Sequencing was performed on peripheral blood. These TCRs come from a human donor with active COVID-19. The donor label of this sample is uncertain.

The V and J genes are TRBV18 and TRBJ1-4; D ambiguous. The ends were cut back, 6 bases at V and 4 bases at J, with 9 bases in the middle. Germline V lookup: CDR1 KGHSH, CDR2 LQKENI. The CDR3 is 13 residues long. The CDR3 sequence: CASSGGLNEKLFF. CDR3 nucleotide sequence: TGTGCCAGCTCGGGAGGACTTAATGAAAAACTGTTTTTT.

The chain links TRBV5-4 to TRBJ1-2; D is perhaps TRBD1 (5 bases). Germline lookup yields CDR1 SGHNT and CDR2 YYREEE (reference sequence). Trimming pared 0 bases from V and 5 bases from J, leaving 14 bases between. The CDR3 extends over 15 amino acids. The CDR3 sequence: CASSLAGGDGYGYTF. In nucleotides, the CDR3 is TGTGCCAGCAGCTTGGCCGGGGGGGACGGGTATGGCTACACCTTC.

This sequence joins TRBV28 and TRBJ1-2, with D unclear. With 2 bases removed from V and 0 bases from J, the gap between germline ends came to 10 bases. This CDR3 region has 15 residues. Germline V CDR1 and CDR2: MDHEN, SYDVKM. The CDR3 region is CASSLTGKANYGYTF. The DNA for the CDR3 is TGTGCCAGCAGTTTAACGGGGAAGGCTAACTATGGCTACACCTTC.

The chain recombines TRBV9 with TRBJ1-2; D unresolved. This CDR3 spans 13 amino acids. Germline values: CDR1 SGDLS, CDR2 YYNGEE. The V end lost 4 bases, the J end lost 1 base, and 8 bases lay between the germline ends. The CDR3 nucleotides are TGTGCCAGCAGCCGAGAGGTTAACTATGGCTACACCTTC. Its translation is CASSREVNYGYTF.

The chain combines TRBV5-1 with TRBJ1-6; 7 nucleotides line up with TRBD1. The CDR3 is 15 amino acids. Looked up from germline, CDR1 is SGHRS and CDR2 is YFSETQ. Trimming removed 1 base from V and 2 bases from J; junction bases left unmatched: 0. CDR3 residues: CASSLTGAYNSPLHF. In DNA form, the CDR3 reads TGCGCCAGCAGCTTGACAGGGGCCTATAATTCACCCCTCCACTTT.

The V gene is TRBV5-1, the J gene TRBJ2-7, with 9 positions matching TRBD1. V lost 4 bases and J lost 0; bases outside the gene matches: 5. This CDR3 spans 15 amino acids. Germline V CDR1 and CDR2: SGHRS, YFSETQ. CDR3 region: CASSQGTGNSYEQYF. In nucleotides, the CDR3 is TGCGCCAGCAGCCAAGGGACAGGGAACTCCTACGAGCAGTACTTC.

The rearrangement uses TRBV7-9 and TRBJ1-2, with 10 positions matching TRBD1. V lost 4 bases and J lost 7; bases outside the gene matches: 9. This CDR3 is 15 amino acids long. Looked up from germline, CDR1 is SEHNR and CDR2 is FQNEAQ (reference sequence). The CDR3: CASSSSPDRGLGYTF. The DNA of the CDR3 is TGTGCCAGCAGCTCGAGCCCCGACAGGGGGCTTGGCTACACCTTC.

This chain uses TRBV27 with TRBJ2-7; 8 bases fit TRBD1. V trimming: 6 bases; J trimming: 2 bases; junction bases outside the gene matches: 3. The CDR3 extends over 13 amino acids. CDR1 MNHEY and CDR2 SMNVEV come from the germline V gene (reference sequence). The CDR3 DNA is TGTGCCAGCAGGAAACAGGGGGCCTACGAGCAGTACTTC. The encoded protein is CASRKQGAYEQYF.

The V gene is TRBV7-9, the J gene TRBJ1-1, with 8 bases matching TRBD1. The CDR3 length is 16 residues. Germline lookup yields CDR1 SEHNR and CDR2 FQNEAQ (reference sequence). The V segment lost 2 bases and the J segment 1 base; nucleotides outside the gene matches: 6. CDR3 region: CASSLSQGEGNTEAFF. The CDR3 coding sequence is TGTGCCAGCAGCTTATCACAGGGGGAGGGGAACACTGAAGCTTTCTTT.

The chain carries TRBV10-2 and TRBJ2-3; the D gene is possibly TRBD2 (6 bases). The CDR3 runs to 15 residues. V was clipped by 2 bases and J by 2 bases, with 11 bases between them. Germline V CDR1 and CDR2: WSHSY, SAAADI. The CDR3 is CASSEDGGDTDTQYF. The CDR3 DNA is TGCGCCAGCAGTGAGGATGGCGGGGACACAGATACGCAGTATTTT.

Only one count was recorded for this clone. The chain couples TRBV18 to TRBJ1-5, with 8 nucleotides matching TRBD1. CDR1 KGHSH and CDR2 LQKENI come from the germline V gene. Trimming at V came to 4 bases and at J to 0 bases, leaving 20 bases not matched to a gene. CDR3 length: 21 residues. The CDR3 DNA reads as TGTGCCAGCTCACAAATGGGACAGGCGGGTTTTAGGTCCTATAGCAATCAGCCCCAGCATTTT. This encodes CASSQMGQAGFRSYSNQPQHF.

The chain joins TRBV4-3 to TRBJ2-5, with 8 bases aligning to TRBD2. From germline, CDR1 is LGHNA and CDR2 YSLEER. Losses at the gene ends were 2 bases for V and 5 bases for J; bases not matched to a gene: 7. The CDR3 has 15 residues. The CDR3 DNA reads as TGCGCCAGCAGCCAATTCCGGGGGGGCCGCGAGACCCAGTACTTC. It codes for CASSQFRGGRETQYF.

The V call is TRBV5-5, the J call TRBJ1-3; 7 bases are a match to TRBD1. Germline V gene sequence: CDR1 SGHKS, CDR2 YYEKEE (reference sequence). This CDR3 contains 20 residues. V lost 1 base and J lost 0; bases outside the gene matches: 16. CDR3 DNA: TGTGCCAGCAGCTTGAGGTTAAATACCGGGACAGCGAACTCTGGAAACACCATATATTTT. Residues: CASSLRLNTGTANSGNTIYF.

The rearrangement uses TRBV4-1 and TRBJ2-1; 11 bases agree with TRBD2. J lost 4 bases, V lost 0 bases, and 5 bases had no gene match. The CDR3 has 17 residues. Germline lookup yields CDR1 MGHRA and CDR2 YSYEKL. Here the CDR3 DNA reads TGCGCCAGCAGCCAAGACCAGGCTAGCGGGGGGTACAATGAGCAGTTCTTC. Amino acid sequence: CASSQDQASGGYNEQFF.

J is TRBJ1-6 and V is TRBV4-1; 8 bases fit TRBD1. V gave up 0 bases and J gave up 9 bases; unmatched junction bases: 1. CDR3 size: 14 residues. Germline V gene data show CDR1 as MGHRA and CDR2 as YSYEKL. CDR3 sequence: CASSQEQGASPLHF. The CDR3 DNA reads TGCGCCAGCAGCCAAGAGCAGGGGGCTTCACCCCTCCACTTT.

This clone came up once. The chain recombines TRBV4-3 with TRBJ2-2, with 9 bases matching TRBD1. V lost 4 bases, J lost 6 bases, and 9 bases stayed unmatched. CDR3 length: 16 residues. The germline V gene encodes CDR1 LGHNA and CDR2 YSLEER. CDR3 amino acids: CASSLDGTGFAGELFF. CDR3 DNA: TGCGCCAGCAGCCTAGACGGGACAGGGTTCGCCGGGGAGCTGTTTTTT.

V usage is TRBV5-4 and J usage is TRBJ1-6, with D possibly TRBD1 on 5 matching bases. The CDR3 runs to 14 residues. Trimming removed 1 base from V and 8 bases from J, with 10 bases in between. CDR1 SGHNT and CDR2 YYREEE come from the germline V gene (reference sequence). CDR3 loop: CASSLLQADSPLHF. The CDR3 DNA is TGTGCCAGCAGCTTGTTACAGGCCGATTCACCCCTCCACTTT.

The V and J genes are TRBV5-1 and TRBJ2-7; D might be TRBD1 (6 bases). V was clipped by 0 bases and J by 6 bases, with 19 bases between them. Germline CDR1 and CDR2: SGHRS and YFSETQ. There are 16 residues in the CDR3. CDR3 region: CASSLAWGPSSVEQYF. The CDR3 DNA sequence: TGCGCCAGCAGCTTGGCCTGGGGGCCCTCCTCGGTCGAGCAGTACTTC.

This chain connects TRBV20-1 to TRBJ1-2; no definite D call. The V gene lost 3 bases and the J gene lost 1 base, with 15 bases spanning the gap. Germline CDR1 and CDR2: DFQATT and SNEGSKA (reference sequence). This CDR3 spans 15 amino acids. The CDR3 protein is CSASRSGRNNYGYTF. The CDR3 DNA reads as TGCAGTGCTAGTAGGAGTGGGAGGAATAACTATGGCTACACCTTC.

V and J are TRBV19 and TRBJ2-2, with a weak D call TRBD2 (5 bases). The ends were cut back, 3 bases at V and 4 bases at J, with 9 bases in the middle. The CDR3 length is 14 residues. Germline values: CDR1 LNHDA, CDR2 SQIVND (reference sequence). CDR3 amino acids: CASSISGITGELFF. CDR3 bases: TGTGCCAGTAGTATCAGCGGAATCACCGGGGAGCTGTTTTTT.

This sequence joins TRBV6-5 and TRBJ1-2, with 7 bases aligning to TRBD1. The CDR3 has 14 amino acids. The germline gives CDR1 MNHEY, CDR2 SVGAGI. J gave up 3 bases and V 0 bases, and 1 base lay outside the gene matches. CDR3 region: CASSYSGGDYGYTF. The CDR3 DNA sequence: TGTGCCAGCAGTTACTCAGGGGGCGACTATGGCTACACCTTC.

V is TRBV7-2 and J is TRBJ2-7; 10 nucleotides line up with TRBD1. The J segment lost 5 bases and the V segment lost 6 bases, leaving 19 bases of the junction unmatched. This CDR3 has 18 residues. Germline CDR1 and CDR2: SGHTA and FQGNSA. DNA of the CDR3: TGTGCCAGCAGTCGATTAGGATCCTCGGGACAGGGGAGCGACGAGCAGTACTTC. Amino acids: CASSRLGSSGQGSDEQYF.

The chain links TRBV9 to TRBJ2-5, with 7 bases fitting TRBD2. V lost 3 bases and J lost 0; bases outside the gene matches: 8. There are 16 residues in the CDR3. CDR1 is SGDLS, CDR2 YYNGEE, per germline. This CDR3 reads CASSDPLAEYQETQYF. CDR3 bases: TGTGCCAGCAGCGACCCCCTAGCGGAGTACCAAGAGACCCAGTACTTC.

This clone has only a few counts. This chain links TRBV5-1 with TRBJ1-3, with 7 bases identical to TRBD1. Per germline, CDR1 SGHRS and CDR2 YFSETQ. J lost 0 bases, V lost 2 bases, and 8 bases had no gene match. The length of the CDR3 is 17 residues. Written as DNA, the CDR3 is TGCGCCAGCAGCTTAAATTTACAGGGGCGCTCTGGAAACACCATATATTTT. This encodes CASSLNLQGRSGNTIYF.

J is TRBJ2-5 and V is TRBV7-6; no clear D. This CDR3 contains 15 residues. In germline, CDR1 is SGHVS, CDR2 FNYEAQ. V dropped 1 base and J dropped 3 bases, with 12 bases sitting between them. The CDR3 bases are TGTGCCAGCAGCTTAGACCCTACAGAAAAAGAGACCCAGTACTTC. Translation gives CASSLDPTEKETQYF.

The rearrangement links TRBV6-2 or TRBV6-3 to TRBJ2-5; 13 bases line up with TRBD2. Germline V lookup: CDR1 MNHEY, CDR2 SVGEGT. V trimming: 0 bases; J trimming: 5 bases; junction bases outside the gene matches: 0. This CDR3 contains 15 residues. The CDR3 sequence: CASSYSTSGGETQYF. The CDR3 DNA reads as TGTGCCAGCAGTTACTCGACTAGCGGGGGGGAGACCCAGTACTTC.

The chain combines TRBV7-9 with TRBJ1-6; TRBD1 might be the D (6 bases). V was clipped by 6 bases and J by 3 bases, with 18 bases between them. The germline gives CDR1 SEHNR, CDR2 FQNEAQ (reference sequence). The CDR3 spans 17 residues. CDR3 bases: TGTGCCAGCAGGAGTACAACAGGGTCGGGCTATAATTCACCCCTCCACTTT. It yields the protein CASRSTTGSGYNSPLHF.

Here the CDR3 DNA reads TGTGCCAGCAGCCCTTGGGGAGCGTCCTACGAGCAGTACTTC. It codes for CASSPWGASYEQYF. This chain joins TRBV5-4 and TRBJ2-7; weak D call: TRBD2 (5 bases). Germline V gene data show CDR1 as SGHNT and CDR2 as YYREEE (reference sequence). CDR3 length: 14 amino acids. The V end lost 4 bases, the J end lost 1 base, and 12 bases lay between the germline ends.

This clone has only a few counts. This chain joins TRBV5-1 and TRBJ1-1; 10 nucleotides align to TRBD1. V was pared by 3 bases and J by 1 base, with 3 bases of the junction left unmatched. CDR1 is SGHRS and CDR2 is YFSETQ in the germline V gene. The length of the CDR3 is 15 residues. CDR3 nucleotide sequence: TGCGCCAGCAGCTGGGGGGACAGGGGGAACACTGAAGCTTTCTTT. Its protein is CASSWGDRGNTEAFF.

The V gene is TRBV12-3 or TRBV12-4, the J gene TRBJ1-2, with D possibly TRBD1 on 6 matching bases. The CDR3 length is 13 residues. V shed 2 bases and J shed 7 bases, with 11 bases lying between them. The CDR3 region is CASSLLQGSGYTF. The CDR3 nucleotides are TGTGCCAGCAGTTTATTACAGGGCTCTGGCTACACCTTC.